Sequencing of this T cell receptor beta chain was carried out in a study of T cell repertoires in cytomegalovirus infection. The CDR3 has 13 amino acids. Germline-derived CDR1 and CDR2 are SQVTM and ANQGSEA. With V trimmed by 3 bases and J by 7 bases, 6 bases remained unmatched. This clonotype showed up just a few times. The antigen is not known. TCRdb analysed the reads with MiXCR anew, one entry per CDR3 protein. The sample has 370,000 or so distinct CDR3 sequences, roughly 36% seen once; the top ten hold 13%. Overall study findings and caveats: Clonotype analysis showed dominance of the ex vivo response by HLA-C-restricted CMV-specific TCR beta clonotypes. CMV carriers with the relevant HLA were identified by cumulative public TCR beta family frequency.

The specimen comprised cultured PBMCs, sampled from culture after CMV antigen stimulation. This chain uses TRBV29-1 with TRBJ1-2; TRBD1 aligns across 9 bases. This sequence was found in a human donor in good health (CMV status not recorded). Some clones in this sample may be carry-over from other donors' samples. The CDR3 DNA reads as TGCAGCGTTGACCGGGACAGGGCCAGTGGCTACACCTTC. Translated, it gives CSVDRDRASGYTF.